Here is one T cell receptor beta chain with its context. Its recognized antigen is unknown. Base quality data are lacking; no much larger clone is found one base away. The data derive from a study of cytomegalovirus exposure and HLA in healthy donors (dated by TCRdb to about 2017). Notes on the research overall: According to a later analysis, the roughly 120 validation repertoires were produced on the same platform as the approximately 620 repertoires of the first cohort. Besides the first cohort of more than 650 subjects, a separate validation cohort made up of roughly 130 different subjects was used. The study combined high-throughput TCR immunosequencing, statistical association of individual TCRs with disease status, and machine learning to predict cytomegalovirus infection status. The study aimed to test whether cataloging public T cell receptors could reveal signatures of past pathogen exposure. Results the study describes overall, beyond this receptor: The study gave a list of 150 to 200 TCR beta chains associated with cytomegalovirus. According to the authors, the approach could potentially be generalized to other disease states and immunological phenotypes. Three of the identified cytomegalovirus-associated TCR beta chains were confirmed in vitro to be specific for cytomegalovirus antigens. Cytomegalovirus status was reported to be diagnosed by the classifier with high specificity and sensitivity in both the original and validation cohorts. Of the cluster scores, 85% to 95% were above 0 in a later analysis, which found that TCRs clustered in the first cohort also tended to co-occur in the roughly 130 validation repertoires. Most TCR sequences were observed very rarely across donors, whereas some public TCRs were present in many individuals. All 120 or so repertoires were used to score co-occurrence in the validation cohort in a later analysis, because that analysis had no HLA typing for the cohort.

Library preparation was by the immunoSEQ multiplex PCR assay. From the authors' description of their analysis: A statistical classification framework was built for diagnosing cytomegalovirus status from the catalog of TCR beta chain sequences. This is the immuneACCESS table as TCRdb keeps it, with only in-frame sequences that have V and J called. A part of the clones is gone; compared with another copy, unresolved V genes explain less than half, and the rest is unexplained. D and trimming come from the DNA, and the V and J calls and clone size come from that table. The sample table contains roughly 240,000 clones; only one count was recorded for 85% to 90% of them. The ten largest clones represent 2.6% of the sample. As encoded in the germline V gene (reference sequence), CDR1 is WNHNN while CDR2 is SYGVQD. There are 13 amino acids in the CDR3, from cysteine to phenylalanine inclusive. Only CDR3 DNA remains: 39 bases, in frame from the first base. Trimming removed 3 bases from V and 5 bases from J, leaving 7 bases between the germline ends.

The donors belonged to the validation cohort of around 120 subjects, which was separate from the roughly 670-subject first cohort. The sequence was obtained from a man younger than 30 in good health and CMV-seronegative. The sequence is built from TRBV10-1 and TRBJ2-2; 5 matching bases give a weak D call of TRBD2. Sequencing input: PBMCs. The CDR3 protein is CASSEPGTGELFF. The DNA sequence is TGCGCCAGCAGTGAACCGGGGACCGGGGAGCTGTTTTTT.